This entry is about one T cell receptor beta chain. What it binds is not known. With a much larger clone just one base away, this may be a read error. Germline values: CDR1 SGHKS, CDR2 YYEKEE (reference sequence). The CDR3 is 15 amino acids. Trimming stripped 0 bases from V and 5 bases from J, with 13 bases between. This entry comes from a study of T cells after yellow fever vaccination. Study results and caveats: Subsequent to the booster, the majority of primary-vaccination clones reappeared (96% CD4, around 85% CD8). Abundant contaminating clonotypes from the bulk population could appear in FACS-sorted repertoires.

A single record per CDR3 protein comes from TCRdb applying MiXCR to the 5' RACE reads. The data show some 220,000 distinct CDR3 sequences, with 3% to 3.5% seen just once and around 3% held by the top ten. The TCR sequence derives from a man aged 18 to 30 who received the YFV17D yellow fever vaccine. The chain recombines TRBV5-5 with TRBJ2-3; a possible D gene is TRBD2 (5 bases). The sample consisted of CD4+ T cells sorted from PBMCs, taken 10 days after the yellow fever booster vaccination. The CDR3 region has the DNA TGTGCCAGCAGCTTGGGGGTGACCGCGGGAGATACGCAGTATTTT. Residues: CASSLGVTAGDTQYF.